The clone carrying this T cell receptor (beta chain) was observed a single time. The antigen remains undetermined. CDR1 and CDR2 (germline): MNHEY, SVGAGI. The germline V and J ends were trimmed by 6 bases and 5 bases, with 13 bases remaining between them. CDR3 length equals 13 residues. Sequencing used immunoSEQ multiplex PCR; TCRdb keeps in-frame clones, though not all of them. Here the sample spans under 1,100,000 clones, 75% to 85% being singletons. Both subsets, CD45RA+ naive and CD45RA-negative memory, were split from the CD4+ cells. These data come from a study of shared clonotypes between healthy human individuals. The wider study: Those who served as donors were a couple of women and three men between the ages of 18 and 49.

Study-level results: Among non-shared clonotypes, generation probabilities were lower than among those shared by all four donors.

The chain combines TRBV6-5 with TRBJ2-5, with TRBD2 as a possible D gene (6 bases). The receptor was isolated from a man younger than 35 in good health. Some clones in this sample may be carry-over from other donors' samples. Sequencing was done on a sample of memory CD4+ T cells from PBMCs. Subset: CD45RA-negative fraction. CDR3: CASRAGMEETQYF. CDR3 DNA: TGTGCCAGCAGGGCGGGGATGGAGGAGACCCAGTACTTC.